Shown below are 28 T cell receptor beta chains from a single sample sequenced in a study of control samples from healthy donors and cancer patients. Measured with immunoSEQ multiplex PCR; TCRdb has only the in-frame clones, and not every one. This sample has tens of thousands of clones; 87% occur once, and the top ten carry 3% to 4%. Sequenced material: blood. The origin of the receptors is a woman between 45 and 65 years old in good health.

Sample share makes this clone medium-sized (0.01 to 0.1%). The chain links TRBV5-1 to TRBJ1-1; maybe TRBD1 (5 bases). Trimming cost V 4 bases and J 6 bases, with 16 bases left between them. CDR1 and CDR2 from the germline V gene are SGHRS and YFSETQ. CDR3 length: 14 amino acids. CDR3: CASSRAGEVSEAFF. DNA for the CDR3: TGCGCCAGCAGCCGGGCGGGGGAGGTGTCTGAAGCTTTCTTT.

The chain combines TRBV19 with TRBJ2-3; D remains unclear. Germline-derived CDR1 and CDR2 are LNHDA and SQIVND (reference sequence). V shed 1 base and J shed 0 bases, with 8 bases lying between them. The CDR3 spans 15 residues. CDR3: CASSIGQSSTDTQYF. The CDR3 DNA reads TGTGCCAGTAGTATAGGGCAGAGCAGCACAGATACGCAGTATTTT.

This chain connects TRBV29-1 to TRBJ2-1, with D possibly TRBD1 on 6 matching bases. CDR1 SQVTM and CDR2 ANQGSEA come from the germline V gene. The CDR3 consists of 12 residues. V lost 4 bases and J lost 10, with 14 bases in between. CDR3: CSVAGELREQFF. The CDR3 coding sequence is TGCAGCGTTGCAGGGGAATTACGGGAGCAGTTCTTC.

The chain links TRBV19 to TRBJ2-4, with TRBD1 matching over 7 bases. CDR3 length equals 11 residues. After removal of 8 bases from V and 11 bases from J, the junction contained 6 bases not matched to a gene. Germline-derived CDR1 and CDR2 are LNHDA and SQIVND (reference sequence). The CDR3 DNA sequence: TGTGCCAGTTCGGACAGGCTATTTCAGTACTTC. Translated, it gives CASSDRLFQYF.

The rearrangement links TRBV5-4 to TRBJ2-3; 9 bases are shared with TRBD1. The V segment lost 4 bases and the J segment 3 bases; nucleotides outside the gene matches: 6. The CDR3 sequence is 15 residues long. The germline V gene encodes CDR1 SGHNT and CDR2 YYREEE (reference sequence). This CDR3 is CASSLNRGLTDTQYF. The DNA for the CDR3 is TGTGCCAGCAGCCTTAACAGGGGGCTAACAGATACGCAGTATTTT.

This chain joins TRBV3-1 (or the pseudogene TRBV3-2) and TRBJ2-3; a weak D match, TRBD1 (6 bases). The length of the CDR3 is 12 residues. The germline V gene encodes CDR1 LGHDT and CDR2 YNNKEL (reference sequence). The V end lost 4 bases, the J end lost 6 bases, and 8 bases lay between the germline ends. CDR3 in DNA: TGTGCCAGCAGCCGCAGGGGTGATACGCAGTATTTT. Amino acid sequence: CASSRRGDTQYF.

The gene calls are TRBV10-3 and TRBJ2-1; D gene ambiguous. The CDR3 spans 16 residues. The V end was cut by 0 bases, the J end by 0 bases, with 9 bases between. Germline CDR1 is ENHRY and CDR2 is SYGVKD. In DNA form, the CDR3 reads TGTGCCATCAGTGAGTCGATTTCTACCTCCTACAATGAGCAGTTCTTC. Translated, it gives CAISESISTSYNEQFF.

This clone has just one count. The J gene is TRBJ2-3, the V gene TRBV3-1 (or the pseudogene TRBV3-2); TRBD2 aligns across 8 bases. V lost 4 bases to trimming and J lost 4 bases; unmatched junction nucleotides: 7. The CDR3 contains 15 residues. CDR1 and CDR2 (germline): LGHDT, YNNKEL (reference sequence). The DNA of the CDR3 is TGTGCCAGCAGCCTCACGGGGCGGGAGGCAGATACGCAGTATTTT. Its protein is CASSLTGREADTQYF.

CDR3 region: CASSRRKRGNSATNEKLFF. CDR3 sequence (DNA): TGTGCCAGTAGTAGAAGAAAGCGAGGAAATAGTGCAACTAATGAAAAACTGTTTTTT. V gene TRBV19 combines with J gene TRBJ1-4; no reliable D call. This CDR3 is built from 19 residues. The V end was cut by 4 bases, the J end by 0 bases, with 21 bases between. The germline V gene has CDR1 LNHDA and CDR2 SQIVND (reference sequence).

This chain joins TRBV5-1 and TRBJ1-1; no firm D call. The V and J ends lost 0 bases and 1 base respectively, with 16 bases between them. CDR3 length equals 17 residues. The V gene's germline CDR1 is SGHRS and CDR2 YFSETQ. This CDR3 is CASSLVALSQTNTEAFF. The CDR3 coding sequence is TGCGCCAGCAGCTTGGTTGCGTTGAGCCAGACGAACACTGAAGCTTTCTTT.

The chain joins TRBV2 to TRBJ1-2, with D perhaps TRBD1 (6 bases). V was clipped by 6 bases and J by 4 bases, with 15 bases between them. The CDR3 has 14 amino acids. Germline CDR1 SNHLY, CDR2 FYNNEI. CDR3 sequence: CASRTTGRGYGYTF. CDR3 in DNA: TGTGCCAGCAGAACTACAGGGAGGGGCTATGGCTACACCTTC.

The table lists this clone with a few counts. V gene TRBV5-4 combines with J gene TRBJ2-2; D unresolved. The CDR3 contains 17 residues. CDR1 is SGHNT, CDR2 YYREEE, per germline (reference sequence). Deletions cut 4 bases from V and 0 bases from J, with 16 bases between. CDR3 sequence: CASSPGVRLANTGELFF. CDR3 in DNA: TGTGCCAGCAGCCCCGGAGTGCGCCTGGCGAACACCGGGGAGCTGTTTTTT.

The J gene is TRBJ2-6, the V gene TRBV4-1, with TRBD2 as a possible D gene (5 bases). CDR1 and CDR2 (germline): MGHRA, YSYEKL. The CDR3 length is 17 residues. V lost 0 bases and J 0 bases, leaving 9 bases between the germline ends. CDR3 sequence: CASSQEGRGSGANVLTF. CDR3 in DNA: TGCGCCAGCAGCCAAGAGGGTCGGGGCTCTGGGGCCAACGTCCTGACTTTC.

The gene calls are TRBV3-1 (or the pseudogene TRBV3-2) and TRBJ2-3; TRBD2 is a possible D gene (6 bases). The germline CDR1 and CDR2 sequences are LGHDT and YNNKEL (reference sequence). V was shortened by 3 bases and J by 6 bases, with 16 bases between the two germline ends. This CDR3 comprises 15 residues. CDR3 region: CASSQPGAPGDTQYF. CDR3 DNA sequence: TGTGCCAGCAGCCAGCCGGGAGCCCCAGGGGATACGCAGTATTTT.

The chain employs TRBV6-5 and TRBJ1-4; D unresolved. V gave up 8 bases and J gave up 4 bases, with 14 bases separating them. The germline V gene encodes CDR1 MNHEY and CDR2 SVGAGI. The CDR3 is 14 amino acids. Written as DNA, the CDR3 is TGTGCCAGCCGAGACAACACCCGTAATGAAAAACTGTTTTTT. This sequence encodes CASRDNTRNEKLFF.

The V and J genes are TRBV28 and TRBJ1-5; D perhaps matches TRBD1 (5 bases). The V gene lost 2 bases and the J gene lost 7 bases, with 12 bases spanning the gap. Germline CDR1 is MDHEN and CDR2 is SYDVKM. There are 14 residues in the CDR3. The CDR3 reads CASSLAGFGQPQHF. Written as DNA, the CDR3 is TGTGCCAGCAGTTTAGCAGGGTTCGGACAGCCCCAGCATTTT.

The chain employs TRBV2 and TRBJ2-3; 16 nucleotides line up with TRBD2. Germline loops: CDR1 SNHLY, CDR2 FYNNEI. The V gene end was trimmed by 6 bases and the J gene end by 3 bases; junction bases not matched to a gene: 9. The CDR3 totals 18 residues. CDR3 amino acids: CASSLGLAGGHRTDTQYF. CDR3 coding DNA: TGTGCCAGCAGCCTGGGACTAGCGGGAGGGCACAGAACAGATACGCAGTATTTT.

In nucleotides, the CDR3 is TGTGCCAGCAGTTTCCCCAACCCAGTTGAGCAGTACTTC. It translates to CASSFPNPVEQYF. V gene TRBV28 combines with J gene TRBJ2-7; the D is unclear. Germline V gene data show CDR1 as MDHEN and CDR2 as SYDVKM. The CDR3 loop spans 13 amino acids. Trimming removed 3 bases at V and 7 bases at J, with 13 bases between.

The chain carries TRBV28 and TRBJ2-7; D perhaps matches TRBD2 (5 bases). The CDR3 is made up of 13 amino acids. Trimming took 8 bases from V and 0 from J, leaving 11 bases between them. The V gene's germline CDR1 is MDHEN and CDR2 SYDVKM. CDR3 DNA: TGTGCCAGCCAAAGCGGCCTCTCCTACGAGCAGTACTTC. Protein: CASQSGLSYEQYF.

J is TRBJ2-7 and V is TRBV5-6, with unresolved D. The CDR3 is made up of 12 amino acids. Germline V CDR1 and CDR2: SGHDT, YYEEEE. The V and J ends lost 1 base and 4 bases respectively, with 6 bases between them. For the CDR3, the DNA is TGTGCCAGCAGCTTGTGGGGTTACGAGCAGTACTTC. It codes for CASSLWGYEQYF.

This sequence joins TRBV15 and TRBJ2-5; 7 bases map to TRBD1. After removal of 0 bases from V and 2 bases from J, the junction contained 3 bases not matched to a gene. CDR1 and CDR2 (germline): LNHNV, YYDKDF (reference sequence). The CDR3 is 15 residues long. The CDR3 protein is CATSRDGRGQETQYF. The CDR3 DNA sequence: TGTGCCACCAGCAGAGATGGCAGGGGGCAAGAGACCCAGTACTTC.

The chain recombines TRBV6-5 with TRBJ1-4, with TRBD1 identical over 9 bases. The CDR3 is made up of 15 amino acids. Germline-derived CDR1 and CDR2 are MNHEY and SVGAGI. V was clipped by 4 bases and J by 7 bases; unmatched bases: 7. The CDR3 nucleotides are TGTGCCAGCAGTTCCGGGACAGGGTATTCTGAAAAACTGTTTTTT. It codes for CASSSGTGYSEKLFF.

The chain joins TRBV7-3 to TRBJ2-2; 9 nucleotides agree with TRBD2. The germline gives CDR1 SGHTA, CDR2 FQGTGA. V gave up 4 bases and J gave up 3 bases; unmatched junction bases: 9. There are 17 residues in the CDR3. The CDR3 loop reads CASSSPAGGSHTGELFF. For the CDR3, the DNA is TGTGCCAGCAGCTCCCCAGCGGGAGGTTCGCACACCGGGGAGCTGTTTTTT.

V usage is TRBV5-5 and J usage is TRBJ2-3, with D uncertain. The V end lost 0 bases, the J end lost 1 base, and 12 bases lay between the germline ends. From germline, CDR1 is SGHKS and CDR2 YYEKEE (reference sequence). CDR3 length: 16 residues. CDR3: CASSLVGVSGTDTQYF. Written as DNA, the CDR3 is TGTGCCAGCAGCTTGGTTGGGGTAAGCGGCACAGATACGCAGTATTTT.

The chain couples TRBV6-5 to TRBJ2-7, with TRBD2 as a possible D gene (6 bases). CDR3 length: 15 amino acids. V gave up 6 bases and J gave up 2 bases, with 17 bases separating them. The germline CDR1 and CDR2 sequences are MNHEY and SVGAGI. DNA for the CDR3: TGTGCCAGCAGGAAGGACTACCCTCTCCCCTACGAGCAGTACTTC. This sequence encodes CASRKDYPLPYEQYF.

The V call is TRBV3-1 (or the pseudogene TRBV3-2), the J call TRBJ2-7; D might be TRBD1 (6 bases). Germline lookup yields CDR1 LGHDT and CDR2 YNNKEL (reference sequence). CDR3 length: 15 residues. V lost 6 bases, J lost 0 bases, and 15 bases lay in between. CDR3 region: CASSQNRAPSYEQYF. CDR3 in DNA: TGTGCCAGCAGTCAAAACAGGGCCCCCTCCTACGAGCAGTACTTC.

The chain is built from TRBV5-5 and TRBJ2-6, with D unclear. The CDR3 covers 15 residues. CDR1 and CDR2 (germline): SGHKS, YYEKEE (reference sequence). V lost 0 bases and J 4 bases, leaving 8 bases between the germline ends. The CDR3 region is CASSLAGAGANVLTF. CDR3 in DNA: TGTGCCAGCAGCTTGGCCGGCGCGGGGGCCAACGTCCTGACTTTC.

A few counts support this clone. The J gene is TRBJ1-1, the V gene TRBV19; TRBD1 is a possible D gene (6 bases). The CDR3 runs to 13 residues. Germline values: CDR1 LNHDA, CDR2 SQIVND (reference sequence). The V end lost 5 bases, the J end lost 7 bases, and 14 bases lay between the germline ends. The DNA for the CDR3 is TGTGCCAGTAGTGCACAGGGTGGCGGTGAAGCTTTCTTT. As protein: CASSAQGGGEAFF.